The 23 T cell receptor beta chains listed next were all sequenced from one sample in a study of somatic mutations in cytotoxic T cells in rheumatoid arthritis (dated 2017 in TCRdb). Libraries were made using the immunoSEQ multiplex PCR assay. TCRdb provides this immuneACCESS table in a form limited to in-frame rearrangements. Some clones are lacking; in checked studies, under half of them reflect an unresolved V gene, and why the rest are absent is not known. The sample table shows about 10,000 clones, and over 80% are seen once. Jointly, the top ten make up over 11% of the sample. Sequenced material: CD8+ T cells sorted from blood. These receptors originate from a woman in her late teens or twenties with rheumatoid arthritis.

This clone has a single count. The genes are TRBV11-3 and TRBJ2-1; D is perhaps TRBD2 (7 bases). CDR3 length: 16 residues. V was shortened by 3 bases and J by 6 bases, with 18 bases between the two germline ends. Per the germline V gene, CDR1 is SGHNT and CDR2 is YENEEA. CDR3 bases: TGTGCCAGCAGCTTTGGGCGGGCACGGGGGGCCAATGAGCAGTTCTTC. Its protein product is CASSFGRARGANEQFF.

This rearrangement joins TRBV7-2 to TRBJ2-5; 11 bases agree with TRBD2. There are 15 residues in the CDR3. V gave up 5 bases and J gave up 3 bases; unmatched junction bases: 5. The germline V gene encodes CDR1 SGHTA and CDR2 FQGNSA. The DNA of the CDR3 is TGTGCCAGCAGCGTCCAGGGACTAGCGGAAGAGACCCAGTACTTC. Its protein product is CASSVQGLAEETQYF.

The chain recombines TRBV19 with TRBJ2-7, with D perhaps matching TRBD1 (5 bases). V lost 5 bases and J 0 bases, leaving 11 bases between the germline ends. This CDR3 is 14 amino acids long. The germline V gene encodes CDR1 LNHDA and CDR2 SQIVND (reference sequence). CDR3 sequence: CASSPGLSSYEQYF. DNA for the CDR3: TGTGCCAGTAGTCCAGGGTTGAGCTCCTACGAGCAGTACTTC. The full variable domain, completed using reference TRBV19 and TRBJ2-7, is DGGITQSPKYLFRKEGQNVTLSCEQNLNHDAMYWYRQDPGQGLRLIYYSQIVNDFQKGDIAEGYSVSREKKESFPLTVTSAQKNPTAFYLCASSPGLSSYEQYFGPGTRLTVT.

The CDR3 reads CASSSDRGWSYEQYF. The DNA for the CDR3 is TGTGCCAGCAGCTCAGACAGGGGTTGGTCCTACGAGCAGTACTTC. The genes are TRBV7-9 and TRBJ2-7; 8 bases fit TRBD1. The CDR3 length is 15 residues. After removal of 4 bases from V and 1 base from J, the junction contained 6 bases not matched to a gene. CDR1 SEHNR and CDR2 FQNEAQ come from the germline V gene (reference sequence).

The chain employs TRBV6-5 and TRBJ2-1; 13 bases align to TRBD2. J lost 6 bases, V lost 10 bases, and 6 bases had no gene match. Germline CDR1 MNHEY, CDR2 SVGAGI. This CDR3 has 14 amino acids. The CDR3 region has the DNA TGTGCCACCCAGACTAGCGGGAGGATCAATGAGCAGTTCTTC. It encodes CATQTSGRINEQFF.

The V and J genes are TRBV11-3 and TRBJ2-1; tentatively, D is TRBD2 (7 bases). The V end was cut by 4 bases, the J end by 1 base, with 17 bases between. CDR1 SGHNT and CDR2 YENEEA come from the germline V gene. CDR3 length: 17 residues. DNA of the CDR3: TGTGCCAGCAGCTCCAGGGAGGGGGGGGGTTCCTACAATGAGCAGTTCTTC. Its translation: CASSSREGGGSYNEQFF.

V usage is TRBV6-5 and J usage is TRBJ2-1; D is perhaps TRBD1 (6 bases). This CDR3 contains 16 residues. Trimming stripped 7 bases from V and 4 bases from J, with 20 bases between. CDR1 and CDR2 (germline): MNHEY, SVGAGI. CDR3 in DNA: TGTGCCAGCAATTATCCTGGGGGCTACACATACAATGAGCAGTTCTTC. Protein: CASNYPGGYTYNEQFF.

The chain recombines TRBV9 with TRBJ2-5, with TRBD2 identical over 7 bases. This CDR3 is built from 16 residues. Looked up from germline, CDR1 is SGDLS and CDR2 is YYNGEE. The ends lost 0 bases at V and 5 bases at J; junction bases unmatched: 10. For the CDR3, the DNA is TGTGCCAGCAGCGTAGAAGGAGCGGGGAGGTTTGAGACCCAGTACTTC. This encodes CASSVEGAGRFETQYF.

V and J are TRBV27 and TRBJ2-6, with TRBD2 identical over 8 bases. V gave up 5 bases and J gave up 0 bases; unmatched junction bases: 15. This CDR3 is 20 amino acids long. Germline V lookup: CDR1 MNHEY, CDR2 SMNVEV (reference sequence). The DNA of the CDR3 is TGTGCCAGCAGTCCGAGACCCGAACTAGCGGACTACTCTGGGGCCAACGTCCTGACTTTC. Translating it yields CASSPRPELADYSGANVLTF.

CDR3 in amino acids: CASSLGTIADSYNEQFF. CDR3 coding DNA: TGTGCCAGCAGCTTGGGGACCATAGCGGACTCCTACAATGAGCAGTTCTTC. The V call is TRBV5-4, the J call TRBJ2-1, with D possibly TRBD2 on 6 matching bases. CDR3 length: 17 amino acids. Trimming pared 0 bases from V and 0 bases from J, leaving 13 bases between. Germline assignment: CDR1 SGHNT and CDR2 YYREEE (reference sequence).

The CDR3 region is CASSKPEREGCETQYF. The CDR3 nucleotides are TGTGCCAGCAGCAAACCGGAGCGGGAGGGCTGCGAGACCCAGTACTTC. V gene TRBV21-1 combines with J gene TRBJ2-5; the table's D call, TRBD2, was not checked against the DNA. TRBV21-1 is annotated as a pseudogene. This CDR3 is 16 amino acids long.

The chain links TRBV4-1 to TRBJ2-1; 10 bases line up with TRBD2. Trimming took 1 base from V and 0 from J; bases not matched to a gene: 9. Germline-derived CDR1 and CDR2 are MGHRA and YSYEKL. The CDR3 has 19 residues. CDR3 amino acids: CASSQGASGGLSSYNEQFF. As DNA, the CDR3 is TGCGCCAGCAGCCAAGGGGCTAGCGGGGGTTTAAGCTCCTACAATGAGCAGTTCTTC.

The chain uses TRBV9 and TRBJ2-2, with D possibly matching TRBD2 (6 bases). The CDR3 has 14 amino acids. Germline V CDR1 and CDR2: SGDLS, YYNGEE. The V gene lost 3 bases and the J gene lost 4 bases, with 10 bases spanning the gap. CDR3: CASSDPGSTGELFF. CDR3 in DNA: TGTGCCAGCAGCGACCCCGGGAGCACCGGGGAGCTGTTTTTT.

The V call is TRBV10-1, the J call TRBJ2-1, with 11 bases aligning to TRBD2. Germline loops: CDR1 WNHNN, CDR2 SYGVQD (reference sequence). V trimming: 2 bases; J trimming: 3 bases; junction bases outside the gene matches: 6. CDR3 length equals 17 residues. The CDR3 here is CASSETSGSIDYNEQFF. The CDR3, as DNA: TGCGCCAGCAGTGAGACTAGCGGGAGCATAGACTACAATGAGCAGTTCTTC.

The V gene is TRBV27, the J gene TRBJ2-5; a possible D gene is TRBD1 (7 bases). The last part of the DNA fits TRBJ2-7 better; the J call may be wrong. Per germline, CDR1 MNHEY and CDR2 SMNVEV (reference sequence). There are 16 residues in the CDR3. The CDR3 here is CASSLRQGGAAYEQYF. In DNA form, the CDR3 reads TGTGCCAGCAGTTTACGCCAGGGGGGCGCCGCCTACGAGCAGTACTTC.

This chain joins TRBV4-1 and TRBJ2-2, with D possibly matching TRBD2 (6 bases). This CDR3 contains 15 residues. Trimming took 2 bases from V and 5 from J, leaving 12 bases between them. The germline V gene encodes CDR1 MGHRA and CDR2 YSYEKL. This chain's CDR3 is CASSQLGGRTGELFF. The DNA for the CDR3 is TGCGCCAGCAGCCAACTGGGAGGTAGGACCGGGGAGCTGTTTTTT.

The rearrangement uses TRBV4-1 and TRBJ1-6, with 9 positions matching TRBD1. Losses at the gene ends were 1 base for V and 6 bases for J; bases not matched to a gene: 7. CDR3 length: 17 residues. CDR1 and CDR2 (germline): MGHRA, YSYEKL. The CDR3 DNA follows: TGCGCCAGCAGCCAAGTTGGGACAGGGAATCTTAATTCACCCCTCCACTTT. It translates to CASSQVGTGNLNSPLHF.

The chain couples TRBV19 to TRBJ2-7, with D uncertain. Trimming took off 2 bases at V and 6 bases at J, with 11 bases between the two ends. The germline V gene has CDR1 LNHDA and CDR2 SQIVND (reference sequence). The CDR3 spans 13 residues. The chain's CDR3 is CASSISSGAEQYF. In DNA, the CDR3 is TGTGCCAGTAGTATAAGTTCCGGAGCCGAGCAGTACTTC.

The count of this clone is one. The chain carries TRBV9 and TRBJ1-1; no reliable D call. V was pared by 4 bases and J by 3 bases, with 16 bases between. Germline CDR1 reads SGDLS; CDR2 reads YYNGEE. The CDR3 has 15 amino acids. The CDR3 region is CASSLSGNYHTEAFF. The CDR3 coding sequence is TGTGCCAGCAGCCTCAGTGGTAACTACCACACTGAAGCTTTCTTT.

The chain uses TRBV11-2 and TRBJ2-5, with D perhaps matching TRBD2 (6 bases). Trimming removed 3 bases from V and 5 bases from J, with 19 bases in between. The CDR3 spans 16 residues. Germline CDR1 reads SGHAT; CDR2 reads FQNNGV. The CDR3 sequence is CASSFLSGGKPETQYF. CDR3 bases: TGTGCCAGCAGCTTCCTTAGCGGTGGCAAGCCGGAGACCCAGTACTTC.

J is TRBJ2-7 and V is TRBV5-5; tentative D call: TRBD1 (5 bases). Per the germline V gene, CDR1 is SGHKS and CDR2 is YYEKEE (reference sequence). Trimming shortened V by 1 base and J by 4 bases, and 6 bases separated the two germline ends. The CDR3 is made up of 12 amino acids. The CDR3 DNA reads as TGTGCCAGCAGCTTGTCAGGGTACGAGCAGTACTTC. It codes for CASSLSGYEQYF.

The rearrangement joins TRBV7-3 to TRBJ1-6; D remains unclear. The V end was cut by 2 bases, the J end by 4 bases, with 9 bases between. This CDR3 contains 15 residues. The V gene's germline CDR1 is SGHTA and CDR2 FQGTGA. Here the CDR3 reads CASSLVGQYNSPLHF. CDR3 nucleotides: TGTGCCAGCAGCTTAGTTGGGCAGTATAATTCACCCCTCCACTTT.

The J gene is TRBJ2-2, the V gene TRBV27; 7 bases map to TRBD2. The CDR3 is made up of 18 amino acids. The germline V gene has CDR1 MNHEY and CDR2 SMNVEV (reference sequence). Trimming took 2 bases from V and 1 from J; bases not matched to a gene: 10. For the CDR3, the DNA is TGTGCCAGCAGTTTAGGCCCCGACAGCGGGGTGAACACCGGGGAGCTGTTTTTT. This encodes CASSLGPDSGVNTGELFF.